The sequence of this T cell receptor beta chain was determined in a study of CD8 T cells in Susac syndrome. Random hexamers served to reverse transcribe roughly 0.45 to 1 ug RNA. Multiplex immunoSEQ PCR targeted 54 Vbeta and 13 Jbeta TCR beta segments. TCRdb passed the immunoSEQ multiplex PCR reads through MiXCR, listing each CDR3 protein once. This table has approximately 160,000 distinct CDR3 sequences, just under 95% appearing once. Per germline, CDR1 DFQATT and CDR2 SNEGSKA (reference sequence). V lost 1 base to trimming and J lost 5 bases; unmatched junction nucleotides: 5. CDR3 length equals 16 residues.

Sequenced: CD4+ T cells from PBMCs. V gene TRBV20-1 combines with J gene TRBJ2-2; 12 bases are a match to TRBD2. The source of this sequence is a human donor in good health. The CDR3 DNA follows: TGCAGTGCTAGAGTGACTAGCGGGGGTACTACCGGGGAGCTGTTTTTT. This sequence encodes CSARVTSGGTTGELFF.